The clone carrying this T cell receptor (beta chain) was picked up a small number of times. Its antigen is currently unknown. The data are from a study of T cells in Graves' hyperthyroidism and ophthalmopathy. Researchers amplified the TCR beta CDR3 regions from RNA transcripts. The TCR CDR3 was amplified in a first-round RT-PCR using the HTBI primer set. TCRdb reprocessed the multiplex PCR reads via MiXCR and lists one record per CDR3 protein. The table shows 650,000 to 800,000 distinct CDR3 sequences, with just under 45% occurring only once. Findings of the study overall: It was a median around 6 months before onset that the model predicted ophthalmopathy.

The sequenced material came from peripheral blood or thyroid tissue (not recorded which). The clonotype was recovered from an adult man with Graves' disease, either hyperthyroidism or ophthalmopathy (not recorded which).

The CDR3 bases are TGTGCCAGCAGCTTGGCCACAGGTCCCACCTATGGCTACACCTTC. Translation gives CASSLATGPTYGYTF. This sequence joins TRBV5-4 and TRBJ1-2; TRBD1 might be the D (5 bases). The CDR3 has 15 residues. Germline-derived CDR1 and CDR2 are SGHNT and YYREEE (reference sequence). V was trimmed by 0 bases and J by 4 bases, leaving 13 bases between them.